Listed here are 4 T cell receptor beta chains from one sample, sequenced in a study of human T cells and chemical hapten exposure. From the RACE reads, TCRdb called clonotypes with MiXCR, one entry per CDR3 protein. This repertoire shows 85,000 to 100,000 distinct CDR3 sequences, approximately 9.9% found once; its top ten account for under 2.5%. Time point in this sample: patch test 2, 6 weeks after DPC sensitization. Treatment defined: therapeutic diphenylcyclopropenone sensitization with weekly scalp DPC. The sample consisted of whole blood, taken in connection with sensitization to the hapten diphenylcyclopropenone (DPC). The receptors come from a man aged 35-49 years with alopecia areata. Some clones in this sample may be carry-over from other donors' samples.

The chain has TRBV24-1 and TRBJ2-5, with D perhaps TRBD1 or TRBD2 (6 bases each). The germline CDR1 and CDR2 sequences are KGHDR and SFDVKD. CDR3 size: 15 residues. V gave up 4 bases and J gave up 4 bases, with 15 bases separating them. CDR3 nucleotide sequence: TGTGCCACCAGTGAAGGGGGGAGTGAGACAGAGACCCAGTACTTC. The encoded protein is CATSEGGSETETQYF.

J is TRBJ1-1 and V is TRBV12-3 or TRBV12-4; the D gene is possibly TRBD1 (6 bases). Trimming removed 7 bases from V and 7 bases from J, with 10 bases in between. The CDR3 contains 11 residues. The DNA for the CDR3 is TGTGCCAGCACCAGGGGCGGTGAAGCTTTCTTT. Amino acid sequence: CASTRGGEAFF.

The V gene is TRBV25-1, the J gene TRBJ2-7; D might be TRBD1 (5 bases). Trimming removed 2 bases from V and 7 bases from J, with 9 bases in between. Germline-derived CDR1 and CDR2 are MGHDK and SYGVNS. The CDR3 extends over 12 amino acids. This CDR3 reads CASSEQGHEQYF. Written as DNA, the CDR3 is TGTGCCAGCAGTGAACAGGGTCATGAGCAGTACTTC.

This chain uses TRBV7-9 with TRBJ2-3; D call uncertain. The germline V gene encodes CDR1 SEHNR and CDR2 FQNEAQ (reference sequence). The germline V and J ends were trimmed by 8 bases and 4 bases, with 13 bases remaining between them. There are 13 residues in the CDR3. The DNA of the CDR3 is TGTGCCAGCCGCGAGGCTTCCCCAGATACGCAGTATTTT. Residues: CASREASPDTQYF.